This T cell receptor (beta chain) was identified during a study of blood T cell repertoires in COVID-19. Study background: The United States, Italy and Spain provided the acute and convalescent COVID-19 samples. PBMCs, B-cell-depleted T cells, or T cells provided the cDNA or gDNA that made up the material.

Per the original data handling: Nucleated cell counts were estimated from reference gene primer amplification. Repertoires were generated with immunoSEQ multiplex PCR, while TCRdb's copy carries only in-frame clones and drops some. The V and J calls and clone size were taken over from that table, and D and trimming were inferred from the DNA. The sample has approximately 90,000 clones, 85% seen once. CDR3 length: 13 amino acids. Trimming pared 9 bases from V and 6 bases from J, leaving 19 bases between. Germline V CDR1 and CDR2: SGHRS, YFSETQ. This chain joins TRBV5-1 and TRBJ2-7; a possible D gene is TRBD1 (5 bases). The TCR comes from a man in his forties or fifties with acute or convalescent COVID-19. The sequencing input was peripheral blood. CDR3 residues: CATGPSGYGEQYF. Here the CDR3 DNA reads TGCGCCACAGGGCCGTCCGGGTACGGCGAGCAGTACTTC.